The sequence of this TCR beta chain was determined in a study of T cells after yellow fever vaccination. This clonotype was detected a few times. What it binds is unknown. Each CDR3 protein gets one entry after TCRdb re-called the 5' RACE reads with MiXCR. The data contain approximately 450,000 distinct CDR3 sequences, around 19% of them singletons. Study conclusions and caveats: In post-booster samples, most primary-vaccination clones reappeared (roughly 96% CD4, 75% to 90% CD8). Though weaker, the secondary response peaked faster, on day 5 versus 15.

The CDR3 runs to 14 residues. Germline CDR1 is SGHKS and CDR2 is YYEKEE (reference sequence). Trimming removed 3 bases from V and 7 bases from J; junction bases left unmatched: 6. This clonotype was sampled from a man aged 18 to 30 who received the YFV17D yellow fever vaccine. Material: PBMCs, obtained before the yellow fever booster vaccination. V and J are TRBV5-5 and TRBJ2-4; 8 bases are shared with TRBD2. The CDR3 sequence is CASSSTTGGNIQYF. The CDR3 coding sequence is TGTGCCAGCAGCTCCACGACGGGAGGGAACATTCAGTACTTC. Full variable domain (outside the CDR3, taken from reference TRBV5-5 and TRBJ2-4): DAGVTQSPTHLIKTRGQQVTLRCSPISGHKSVSWYQQVLGQGPQFIFQYYEKEERGRGNFPDRFSARQFPNYSSELNVNALLLGDSALYLCASSSTTGGNIQYFGAGTRLSVL.